This T cell receptor (beta chain) was documented in a study of blood T cell repertoires in COVID-19. Looking at the study overall: PBMCs, B-cell-depleted T cells, or T cells were the source of the cDNA or gDNA that made up the material.

After removal of 0 bases from V and 2 bases from J, the junction contained 1 base not matched to a gene. The CDR3 consists of 15 residues. Germline V gene lookup returns CDR1 SGDLS and CDR2 YYNGEE. Original analysis: From reference gene primer amplification, estimates of nucleated cell counts were derived. Using immunoSEQ multiplex PCR, the repertoire was profiled, and TCRdb retains in-frame clones only, with some absent. That table gives V, J and clone size, and the DNA gave D and trimming. The sample has tens of thousands of clones, around nine tenths seen once. This clonotype was obtained from a woman aged 80 or over with acute or convalescent COVID-19. The chain links TRBV9 to TRBJ2-1; 8 positions agree with TRBD2. The sample was peripheral blood. CDR3 loop: CASSVGGGTYNEQFF. The CDR3 DNA reads as TGTGCCAGCAGCGTAGGCGGGGGGACCTACAATGAGCAGTTCTTC.